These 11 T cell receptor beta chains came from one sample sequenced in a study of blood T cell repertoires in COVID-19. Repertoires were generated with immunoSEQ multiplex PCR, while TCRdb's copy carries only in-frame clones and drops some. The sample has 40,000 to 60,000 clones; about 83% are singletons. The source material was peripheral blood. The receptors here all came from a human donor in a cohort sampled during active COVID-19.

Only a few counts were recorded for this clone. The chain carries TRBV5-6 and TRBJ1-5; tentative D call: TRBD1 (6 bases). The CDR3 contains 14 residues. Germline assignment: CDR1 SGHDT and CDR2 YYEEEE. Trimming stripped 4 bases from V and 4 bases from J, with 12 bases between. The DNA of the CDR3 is TGTGCCAGCAGCATTACAGGGACAAATCAGCCCCAGCATTTT. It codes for CASSITGTNQPQHF.

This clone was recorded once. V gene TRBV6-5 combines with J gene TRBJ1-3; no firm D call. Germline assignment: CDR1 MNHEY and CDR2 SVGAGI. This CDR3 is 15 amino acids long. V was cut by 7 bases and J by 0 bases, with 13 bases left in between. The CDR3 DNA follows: TGTGCCAGCATCCCTAACGGTAACTCTGGAAACACCATATATTTT. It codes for CASIPNGNSGNTIYF.

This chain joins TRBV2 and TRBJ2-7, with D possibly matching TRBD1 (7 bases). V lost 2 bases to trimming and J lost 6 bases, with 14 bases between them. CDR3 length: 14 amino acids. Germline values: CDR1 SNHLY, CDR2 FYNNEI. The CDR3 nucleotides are TGTGCCAGCAGTGAACGGAGGGGGCCTCCCGAGCAGTACTTC. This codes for CASSERRGPPEQYF.

CDR3 coding DNA: TGCGCCAGCAGCTTAGGGACAGGGGACGACGAGCAGTACTTC. It specifies CASSLGTGDDEQYF. The V gene is TRBV5-1, the J gene TRBJ2-7; 10 nucleotides align to TRBD1. Looked up from germline, CDR1 is SGHRS and CDR2 is YFSETQ. The CDR3 is 14 residues long. With 2 bases clipped from V and 5 bases from J, the junction kept 4 bases outside the gene matches.

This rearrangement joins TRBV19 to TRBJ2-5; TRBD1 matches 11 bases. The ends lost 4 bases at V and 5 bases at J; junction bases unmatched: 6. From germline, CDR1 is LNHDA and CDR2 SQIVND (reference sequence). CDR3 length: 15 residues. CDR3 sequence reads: CASSRGQGATETQYF. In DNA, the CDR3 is TGTGCCAGTAGTAGAGGACAGGGGGCTACGGAGACCCAGTACTTC.

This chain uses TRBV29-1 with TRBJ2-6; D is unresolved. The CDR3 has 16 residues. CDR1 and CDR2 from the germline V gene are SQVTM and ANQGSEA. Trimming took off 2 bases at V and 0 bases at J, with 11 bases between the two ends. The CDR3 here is CSVEPARSSGANVLTF. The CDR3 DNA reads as TGCAGCGTTGAACCGGCGCGGAGCTCTGGGGCCAACGTCCTGACTTTC.

The CDR3 nucleotides are TGTGCCAGCTCGACTCTAATGCGGATGTATGCCGAGCAGTACTTC. Translation: CASSTLMRMYAEQYF. The chain combines TRBV27 with TRBJ2-7; no clear D gene. Germline V gives CDR1 MNHEY, CDR2 SMNVEV (reference sequence). This CDR3 region has 15 residues. V was clipped by 8 bases and J by 6 bases, with 23 bases between them.

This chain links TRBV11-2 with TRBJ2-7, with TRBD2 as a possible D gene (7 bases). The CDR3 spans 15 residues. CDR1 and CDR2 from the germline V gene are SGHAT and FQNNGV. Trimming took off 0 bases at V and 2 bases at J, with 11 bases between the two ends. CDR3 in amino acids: CASSLEGRGTYEQYF. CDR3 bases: TGTGCCAGCAGCTTAGAGGGGAGGGGGACCTACGAGCAGTACTTC.

CDR3 protein: CATGGGTETEAFF. Here the CDR3 DNA reads TGTGCCACCGGAGGAGGGACGGAGACTGAAGCTTTCTTT. This sequence joins TRBV10-3 and TRBJ1-1; possible D gene TRBD1, 5 bases. V lost 10 bases and J lost 5, with 17 bases in between. CDR1 and CDR2 (germline): ENHRY, SYGVKD. The CDR3 consists of 13 residues.

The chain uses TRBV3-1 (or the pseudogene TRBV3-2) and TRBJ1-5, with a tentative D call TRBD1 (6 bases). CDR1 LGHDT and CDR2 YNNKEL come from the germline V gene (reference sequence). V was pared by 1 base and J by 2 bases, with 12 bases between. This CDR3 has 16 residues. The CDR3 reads CASSQGRGVGNQPQHF. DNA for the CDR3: TGTGCCAGCAGCCAAGGCAGGGGAGTGGGCAATCAGCCCCAGCATTTT.

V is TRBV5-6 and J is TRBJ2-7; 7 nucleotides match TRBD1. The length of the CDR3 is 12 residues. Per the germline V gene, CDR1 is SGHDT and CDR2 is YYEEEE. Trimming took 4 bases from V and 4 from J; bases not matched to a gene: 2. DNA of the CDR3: TGTGCCAGCAGCCTGACAGGGTACGAGCAGTACTTC. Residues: CASSLTGYEQYF.